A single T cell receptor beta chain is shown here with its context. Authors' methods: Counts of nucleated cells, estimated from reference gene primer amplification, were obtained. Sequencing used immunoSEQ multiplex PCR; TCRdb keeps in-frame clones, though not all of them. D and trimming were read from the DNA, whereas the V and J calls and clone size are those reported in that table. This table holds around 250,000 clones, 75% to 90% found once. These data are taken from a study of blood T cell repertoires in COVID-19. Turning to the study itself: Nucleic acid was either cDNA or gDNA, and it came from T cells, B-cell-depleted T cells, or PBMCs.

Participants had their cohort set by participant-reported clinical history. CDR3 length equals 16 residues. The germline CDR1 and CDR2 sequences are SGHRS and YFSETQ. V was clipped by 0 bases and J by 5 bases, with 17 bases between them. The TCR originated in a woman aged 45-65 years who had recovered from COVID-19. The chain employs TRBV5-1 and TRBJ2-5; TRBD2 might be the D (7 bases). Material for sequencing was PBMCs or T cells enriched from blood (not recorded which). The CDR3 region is CASSLAGGAGRETQYF. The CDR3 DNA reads TGCGCCAGCAGCTTGGCTGGGGGGGCTGGTCGGGAGACCCAGTACTTC.